This TCR beta chain was identified during a study of T cell repertoires in cytomegalovirus infection. Study context: Public signatures in TCR beta pointed to CMV infection and matching HLA type.

About this clonotype: The antigen is undetermined.

TCRdb called the reads again in MiXCR, with one record for every CDR3 protein. The table includes some 99,000 distinct CDR3 sequences, under 30% detected once. Trimming removed 1 base from V and 2 bases from J, with 9 bases in between. The CDR3 spans 14 residues. J is TRBJ2-7 and V is TRBV12-3 or TRBV12-4; weak D call: TRBD2 (5 bases). This specimen consisted of CD8+ T cells from cultured PBMCs, obtained from culture after CMV antigen stimulation. The clonotype comes from a human donor in good health (CMV status not recorded). Some clones in this sample may be carry-over from other donors' samples. The CDR3 sequence is CASSLGEPAYEQYF. CDR3 coding DNA: TGTGCCAGCAGTTTAGGGGAGCCGGCCTACGAGCAGTACTTC.